Following are 24 T cell receptor beta chains from one sample sequenced in a study of T cell changes during pregnancy in multiple sclerosis. Assay used: immunoSEQ multiplex PCR; TCRdb lists only in-frame clones, some missing. The top ten clones hold roughly 0.21% of a sample with 74,000 or so clones, 90% to 95% of them seen once. The sample here was CD4+ T cells from peripheral blood mononuclear cells, taken before pregnancy. Receptors were obtained from a female donor with multiple sclerosis, enrolled in a pregnancy study.

V gene TRBV19 combines with J gene TRBJ1-5; D is uncertain. CDR3 length equals 14 residues. The V and J ends lost 4 bases and 0 bases respectively, with 7 bases between them. The V gene's germline CDR1 is LNHDA and CDR2 SQIVND (reference sequence). This CDR3 is CASSSVNSNQPQHF. For the CDR3, the DNA is TGTGCCAGTAGTAGCGTAAATAGCAATCAGCCCCAGCATTTT. The full variable domain, completed using reference TRBV19 and TRBJ1-5, is DGGITQSPKYLFRKEGQNVTLSCEQNLNHDAMYWYRQDPGQGLRLIYYSQIVNDFQKGDIAEGYSVSREKKESFPLTVTSAQKNPTAFYLCASSSVNSNQPQHFGDGTRLSIL.

CDR3 amino acids: CASSRIAGLAGGGTDTQYF. The CDR3 coding sequence is TGTGCCAGCAGCCGGATTGCGGGACTAGCGGGGGGGGGTACAGATACGCAGTATTTT. This chain links TRBV7-3 with TRBJ2-3; 16 bases line up with TRBD2. This CDR3 region has 19 residues. Germline V CDR1 and CDR2: SGHTA, FQGTGA. Losses at the gene ends were 5 bases for V and 3 bases for J; bases not matched to a gene: 11. The variable domain in full, with the rest retrieved from reference TRBV7-3 and TRBJ2-3, is GAGVSQTPSNKVTEKGKYVELRCDPISGHTALYWYRQSLGQGPEFLIYFQGTGAADDSGLPNDRFFAVRPEGSVSTLKIQRTERGDSAVYLCASSRIAGLAGGGTDTQYFGPGTRLTVL.

The chain recombines TRBV28 with TRBJ1-5; D remains ambiguous. V was shortened by 3 bases and J by 3 bases, with 9 bases between the two germline ends. The CDR3 runs to 14 residues. Looked up from germline, CDR1 is MDHEN and CDR2 is SYDVKM. The CDR3 sequence is CASSFPGLNQPQHF. As DNA, the CDR3 is TGTGCCAGCAGTTTTCCAGGACTCAATCAGCCCCAGCATTTT. The complete variable domain, with remaining parts taken from reference TRBV28 and TRBJ1-5, reads DVKVTQSSRYLVKRTGEKVFLECVQDMDHENMFWYRQDPGLGLRLIYFSYDVKMKEKGDIPEGYSVSREKKERFSLILESASTNQTSMYLCASSFPGLNQPQHFGDGTRLSIL.

This chain links TRBV7-9 with TRBJ1-6; D uncertain. V lost 3 bases and J 4 bases, leaving 10 bases between the germline ends. CDR1 is SEHNR, CDR2 FQNEAQ, per germline (reference sequence). The CDR3 spans 15 residues. The CDR3 sequence: CASSFDSLYNSPLHF. DNA for the CDR3: TGTGCCAGCAGCTTCGATAGTTTATATAATTCACCCCTCCACTTT. The complete variable domain, with remaining parts taken from reference TRBV7-9 and TRBJ1-6, reads DTGVSQNPRHKITKRGQNVTFRCDPISEHNRLYWYRQTLGQGPEFLTYFQNEAQLEKSRLLSDRFSAERPKGSFSTLEIQRTEQGDSAMYLCASSFDSLYNSPLHFGNGTRLTVT.

This chain links TRBV18 with TRBJ2-2, with TRBD1 identical over 7 bases. This CDR3 comprises 16 residues. V lost 1 base and J lost 6; bases outside the gene matches: 8. CDR1 is KGHSH and CDR2 is LQKENI in the germline V gene. The CDR3 DNA reads as TGTGCCAGCTCACCACTTGACAGGGTTCAGTCCGGGGAGCTGTTTTTT. Protein: CASSPLDRVQSGELFF.

The chain employs TRBV19 and TRBJ2-3; 10 nucleotides align to TRBD2. Germline loops: CDR1 LNHDA, CDR2 SQIVND (reference sequence). CDR3 length: 18 amino acids. Trimming removed 3 bases from V and 2 bases from J; junction bases left unmatched: 11. The CDR3 DNA reads TGTGCCAGTAGTATGATCGAGCGGGGGGGGAAATCCACAGATACGCAGTATTTT. Translating it yields CASSMIERGGKSTDTQYF.

The CDR3 DNA follows: TGTGCCAGCAGCCCCCGTCTGACTCCGAACACCGGGGAGCTGTTTTTT. This encodes CASSPRLTPNTGELFF. The rearrangement links TRBV7-7 to TRBJ2-2; D unresolved. This CDR3 has 16 amino acids. Deletions cut 5 bases from V and 0 bases from J, with 13 bases between. CDR1 is SSHAT, CDR2 FNYEAQ, per germline (reference sequence). Drawing the rest from reference TRBV7-7 and TRBJ2-2, the complete variable domain is GAGVSQSPRYKVTKRGQDVTLRCDPISSHATLYWYQQALGQGPEFLTYFNYEAQPDKSGLPSDRFSAERPEGSISTLTIQRTEQRDSAMYRCASSPRLTPNTGELFFGEGSRLTVL.

The V call is TRBV6-5, the J call TRBJ1-2; D might be TRBD1 (5 bases). V lost 1 base and J 6 bases, leaving 9 bases between the germline ends. Per germline, CDR1 MNHEY and CDR2 SVGAGI. The CDR3 spans 13 residues. The CDR3 sequence: CASSYYAGNGYTF. As DNA, the CDR3 is TGTGCCAGCAGTTACTACGCAGGGAATGGCTACACCTTC.

The V gene is TRBV7-9, the J gene TRBJ2-2, with 7 bases fitting TRBD2. Germline assignment: CDR1 SEHNR and CDR2 FQNEAQ (reference sequence). The CDR3 sequence is 13 residues long. J gave up 6 bases and V 5 bases, and 3 bases lay outside the gene matches. The CDR3 region has the DNA TGTGCCAGCAGCCGTAGCGGGCCCGGGGAGCTGTTTTTT. Protein product: CASSRSGPGELFF.

The rearrangement joins TRBV29-1 to TRBJ1-6, with D possibly TRBD1 on 6 matching bases. Trimming stripped 7 bases from V and 9 bases from J, with 16 bases between. In germline, CDR1 is SQVTM, CDR2 ANQGSEA. This CDR3 contains 13 residues. The CDR3 reads CSEGVGRGSPLHF. In DNA form, the CDR3 reads TGCAGCGAGGGGGTAGGAAGAGGTTCACCCCTCCACTTT.

The chain couples TRBV7-3 to TRBJ2-3, with 9 bases matching TRBD1. This CDR3 has 14 residues. Germline CDR1 SGHTA, CDR2 FQGTGA. Trimming cost V 4 bases and J 6 bases; bases outside gene matches: 5. For the CDR3, the DNA is TGTGCCAGCAGCTCGGACAGGGGATCGGATACGCAGTATTTT. It yields the protein CASSSDRGSDTQYF.

CDR3 sequence (DNA): TGTGCCAGCACCCACGACAGGGGGCGCGCAGATACGCAGTATTTT. This translates into CASTHDRGRADTQYF. The chain uses TRBV6-6 and TRBJ2-3; 10 nucleotides match TRBD1. Germline CDR1 is MNHNY and CDR2 is SVGAGI (reference sequence). The ends lost 7 bases at V and 4 bases at J; junction bases unmatched: 8. This CDR3 has 15 amino acids.

The rearrangement uses TRBV2 and TRBJ1-1, with TRBD1 as a possible D gene (5 bases). Germline CDR1 reads SNHLY; CDR2 reads FYNNEI. The CDR3 is 13 amino acids. V was clipped by 6 bases and J by 6 bases, with 14 bases between them. CDR3 nucleotides: TGTGCCAGCAGGGTGGGGCAGATGGCTGAAGCTTTCTTT. Translation gives CASRVGQMAEAFF.

V and J are TRBV5-1 and TRBJ2-2, with a possible D match to TRBD1 (7 bases). This CDR3 is 15 amino acids long. CDR1 and CDR2 from the germline V gene are SGHRS and YFSETQ. Trimming took off 6 bases at V and 5 bases at J, with 17 bases between the two ends. CDR3 residues: CASNEGGGATGELFF. Written as DNA, the CDR3 is TGCGCCAGCAACGAAGGAGGGGGCGCAACCGGGGAGCTGTTTTTT.

The rearrangement uses TRBV7-3 and TRBJ2-3, with D tentatively TRBD2 (6 bases). There are 14 residues in the CDR3. Germline V CDR1 and CDR2: SGHTA, FQGTGA. V was pared by 5 bases and J by 2 bases, with 11 bases between. The CDR3 nucleotides are TGTGCCAGCAGCCCCGGGACTCCCACAGATACGCAGTATTTT. Protein: CASSPGTPTDTQYF. Variable domain in full (rest from reference TRBV7-3 and TRBJ2-3): GAGVSQTPSNKVTEKGKYVELRCDPISGHTALYWYRQSLGQGPEFLIYFQGTGAADDSGLPNDRFFAVRPEGSVSTLKIQRTERGDSAVYLCASSPGTPTDTQYFGPGTRLTVL.

The chain links TRBV5-1 to TRBJ2-7; 10 bases fit TRBD1. The germline CDR1 and CDR2 sequences are SGHRS and YFSETQ. V lost 8 bases and J lost 6; bases outside the gene matches: 14. The CDR3 length is 15 residues. CDR3 sequence (DNA): TGCGCCAGTTTCAGCGGGGTGGGACAGGGGTTCGAGCAGTACTTC. Its protein is CASFSGVGQGFEQYF.

The V and J genes are TRBV6-6 and TRBJ2-1; 9 bases fit TRBD1. V lost 0 bases and J lost 3; bases outside the gene matches: 0. Germline V gene lookup returns CDR1 MNHNY and CDR2 SVGAGI (reference sequence). This CDR3 contains 15 residues. In nucleotides, the CDR3 is TGTGCCAGCAGTTACTCGGGACAGGGCTACAATGAGCAGTTCTTC. It encodes CASSYSGQGYNEQFF.

This chain connects TRBV6-1 to TRBJ2-2; D gene unclear. Germline V CDR1 and CDR2: MNHNS, SASEGT. CDR3 size: 14 residues. Trimming removed 0 bases at V and 3 bases at J, with 5 bases between. In DNA, the CDR3 is TGTGCCAGCAGTGAAGCCACATACACCGGGGAGCTGTTTTTT. Amino acids: CASSEATYTGELFF.

The chain carries TRBV7-2 and TRBJ1-2, with D possibly TRBD1 on 5 matching bases. This CDR3 comprises 13 residues. Trimming shortened V by 2 bases and J by 2 bases, and 6 bases separated the two germline ends. Germline V lookup: CDR1 SGHTA, CDR2 FQGNSA. The DNA of the CDR3 is TGTGCCAGCAGCTTAAAGGGGAACTATGGCTACACCTTC. It translates to CASSLKGNYGYTF.

The chain joins TRBV28 to TRBJ2-7, with a tentative D call TRBD2 (6 bases). Germline CDR1 reads MDHEN; CDR2 reads SYDVKM. CDR3 length: 15 residues. V was shortened by 4 bases and J by 6 bases, with 19 bases between the two germline ends. The CDR3 protein is CASSSTRRNPSEQYF. CDR3 in DNA: TGTGCCAGCAGTTCGACTAGACGTAACCCTTCCGAGCAGTACTTC.

This chain uses TRBV18 with TRBJ2-1; weak D call: TRBD2 (5 bases). Per the germline V gene, CDR1 is KGHSH and CDR2 is LQKENI. This CDR3 spans 15 amino acids. V gave up 5 bases and J gave up 6 bases, with 17 bases separating them. The CDR3 sequence: CASSSTRDPVNEQFF. The DNA of the CDR3 is TGTGCCAGCTCATCAACCCGGGATCCCGTCAATGAGCAGTTCTTC.

This clone was detected only a few times. The chain is built from TRBV5-5 and TRBJ2-7; tentative D call: TRBD1 (6 bases). From germline, CDR1 is SGHKS and CDR2 YYEKEE (reference sequence). The CDR3 extends over 14 amino acids. V gave up 2 bases and J gave up 3 bases, with 12 bases separating them. CDR3 sequence reads: CASSFTGRHYEQYF. DNA of the CDR3: TGTGCCAGCAGCTTTACAGGGAGACACTACGAGCAGTACTTC.

The chain carries TRBV5-6 and TRBJ1-2; 9 nucleotides match TRBD1. CDR1 SGHDT and CDR2 YYEEEE come from the germline V gene. The CDR3 is made up of 13 amino acids. V was clipped by 2 bases and J by 6 bases; unmatched bases: 2. The chain's CDR3 is CASSFWDRDGYTF. The CDR3 region has the DNA TGTGCCAGCAGCTTTTGGGACAGGGATGGCTACACCTTC.

This clone was observed once. The rearrangement links TRBV13 to TRBJ2-7; possibly TRBD2 for D (7 bases). The CDR3 has 15 residues. Germline V lookup: CDR1 PRHDT, CDR2 FYEKMQ (reference sequence). Trimming took off 1 base at V and 0 bases at J, with 10 bases between the two ends. This chain's CDR3 is CASSLAGGLSYEQYF. CDR3 nucleotides: TGTGCCAGCAGCTTAGCGGGGGGCCTCTCCTACGAGCAGTACTTC.